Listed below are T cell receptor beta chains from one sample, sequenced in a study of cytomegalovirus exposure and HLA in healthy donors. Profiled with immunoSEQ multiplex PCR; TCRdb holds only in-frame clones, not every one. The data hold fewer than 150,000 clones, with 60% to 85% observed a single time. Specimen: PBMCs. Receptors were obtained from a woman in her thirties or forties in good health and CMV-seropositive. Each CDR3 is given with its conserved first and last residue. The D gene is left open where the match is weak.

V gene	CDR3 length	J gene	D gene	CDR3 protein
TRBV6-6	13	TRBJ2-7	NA	CASSYEDRNEQYF
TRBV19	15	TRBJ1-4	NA	CASSGRDSTNEKLFF
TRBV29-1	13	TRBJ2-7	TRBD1	CSADRGPPFEQYF
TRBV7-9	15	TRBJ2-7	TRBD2	CASSPGLAGAYEQYF
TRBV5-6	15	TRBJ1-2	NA	CASSFKAGLSDGYTF
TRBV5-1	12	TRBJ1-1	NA	CASSLRDTEAFF
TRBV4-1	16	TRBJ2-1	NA	CASSPMGAGGYNEQFF
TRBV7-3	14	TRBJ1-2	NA	CASSFGRVWYGYTF
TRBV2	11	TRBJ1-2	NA	CASSERAGFTF
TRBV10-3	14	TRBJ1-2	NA	CAISEQDRVYGYTF
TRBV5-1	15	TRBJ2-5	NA	CASSSQGANQETQYF
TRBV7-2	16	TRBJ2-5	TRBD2	CASTGGASGSIETQYF
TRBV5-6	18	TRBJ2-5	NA	CASSLGPLRASQRETQYF
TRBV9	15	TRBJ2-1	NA	CASSGWSSTRNEQFF
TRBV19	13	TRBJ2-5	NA	CASSIDRFKTQYF
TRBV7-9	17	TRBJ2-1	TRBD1	CASSFPRGQAGDNEQFF
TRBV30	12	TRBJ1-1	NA	CAWGHSNTEAFF
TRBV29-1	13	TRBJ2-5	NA	CSAKDRSQETQYF
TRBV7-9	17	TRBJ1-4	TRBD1	CASSSTRQGATNEKLFF
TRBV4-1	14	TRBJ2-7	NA	CASSQVGNSYEQYF
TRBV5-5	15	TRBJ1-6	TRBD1	CASSQTQGENSPLHF
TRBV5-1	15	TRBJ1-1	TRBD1	CASSFGRQGDTEAFF
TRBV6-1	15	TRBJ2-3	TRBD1	CASGQGASGTDTQYF
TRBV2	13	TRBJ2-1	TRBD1	CASSQGQGWEQFF
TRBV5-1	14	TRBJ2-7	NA	CASSFDRPPDEQYF
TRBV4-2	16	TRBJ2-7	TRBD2	CASSQAGGGRVYEQYF
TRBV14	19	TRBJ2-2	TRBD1	CASSQDDFGRGLGTGELFF
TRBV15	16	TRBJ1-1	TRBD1	CATSRRDRGPSTEAFF
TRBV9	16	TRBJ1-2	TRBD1	CASERGRTGGNYGYTF
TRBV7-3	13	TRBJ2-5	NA	CASSFAGEETQYF
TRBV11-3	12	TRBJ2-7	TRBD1	CASDRVPYEQYF
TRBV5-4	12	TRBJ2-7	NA	CASSMSGHEQYF
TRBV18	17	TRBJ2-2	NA	CASSPPGWSVNTGELFF
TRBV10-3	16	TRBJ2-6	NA	CAISESTGSGANVLTF
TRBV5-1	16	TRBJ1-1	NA	CASSDRQSSRNTEAFF
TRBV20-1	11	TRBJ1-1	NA	CSASGSREAFF
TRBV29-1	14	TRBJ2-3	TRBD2	CSVEAGAGTDTQYF
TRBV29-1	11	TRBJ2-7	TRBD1	CSVHRGYEQYF
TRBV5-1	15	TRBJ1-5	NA	CASSLHGNSNQPQHF
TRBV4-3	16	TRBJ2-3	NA	CASSQDADTSTDTQYF
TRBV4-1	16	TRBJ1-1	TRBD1	CASSQVSTGRITEAFF
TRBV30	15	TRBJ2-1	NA	CAWIRTGSSYNEQFF
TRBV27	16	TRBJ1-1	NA	CASSYTPGTPNTEAFF
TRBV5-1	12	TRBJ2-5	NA	CASSTLGETQYF
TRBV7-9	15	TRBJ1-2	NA	CASSLAGEHLYGYTF
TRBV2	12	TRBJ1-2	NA	CASTDDTYGYTF
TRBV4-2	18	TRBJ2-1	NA	CASSQMGKRSGPYNEQFF
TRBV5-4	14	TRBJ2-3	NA	CASSLMSGVDTQYF